Detailed here is one TCR beta chain. These data belong to a study of blood T cell repertoires in COVID-19. The wider study: COVID-19 samples from acute and convalescent phases originated in the United States, Italy and Spain. The cDNA or gDNA used as material had been derived from T cells, B-cell-depleted T cells, or PBMCs.

This CDR3 is built from 14 residues. The V gene's germline CDR1 is SGHTA and CDR2 FQGTGA. V lost 5 bases and J lost 3, with 8 bases in between. Per the authors' pipeline: Estimation of nucleated cell counts was performed using reference gene primer amplification. Produced via immunoSEQ multiplex PCR; TCRdb's table is partial and in-frame only. The V and J calls and the clone size are those of that table, but D and trimming were determined from the DNA. In the table there are some 100,000 clones, 70% to 90% of which are singletons. V and J are TRBV7-3 and TRBJ2-6, with a weak D call TRBD1 (5 bases). This sequence was found in a human donor in a cohort sampled during active COVID-19. Specimen: peripheral blood. The CDR3 DNA reads TGTGCCAGCAGCGCCCAGGGTGGGGCCAACGTCCTGACTTTC. Protein product: CASSAQGGANVLTF.